This TCR beta chain was retrieved from a study of blood T cell repertoires in COVID-19. Study as a whole: Some COVID-19 samples were acute and others convalescent; all came from the United States, Italy and Spain. T cells, B-cell-depleted T cells, or PBMCs provided the cDNA or gDNA that served as material.

The authors' processing: Estimation of nucleated cell counts was performed using reference gene primer amplification. Profiled with immunoSEQ multiplex PCR; TCRdb holds only in-frame clones, not every one. The D gene and trimming were derived from the DNA, and the V and J assignments and clone size from that table. Here the sample spans around 280,000 clones, 87% being singletons. This CDR3 has 15 amino acids. Per the germline V gene, CDR1 is SGHTA and CDR2 is FQGNSA. Trimming removed 0 bases at V and 9 bases at J, with 15 bases between. The chain links TRBV7-2 to TRBJ2-1, with a tentative D call TRBD2 (5 bases). The material sequenced was PBMCs or T cells enriched from blood (not recorded which). This clonotype was obtained from a woman aged 40 to 55 who had recovered from COVID-19. CDR3 sequence: CASSLASPSLGEQFF. The CDR3 DNA reads TGTGCCAGCAGCTTAGCTTCCCCTAGCCTGGGTGAGCAGTTCTTC. Complete variable domain (other parts from reference TRBV7-2 and TRBJ2-1): GAGVSQSPSNKVTEKGKDVELRCDPISGHTALYWYRQSLGQGLEFLIYFQGNSAPDKSGLPSDRFSAERTGGSVSTLTIQRTQQEDSAVYLCASSLASPSLGEQFFGPGTRLTVL.